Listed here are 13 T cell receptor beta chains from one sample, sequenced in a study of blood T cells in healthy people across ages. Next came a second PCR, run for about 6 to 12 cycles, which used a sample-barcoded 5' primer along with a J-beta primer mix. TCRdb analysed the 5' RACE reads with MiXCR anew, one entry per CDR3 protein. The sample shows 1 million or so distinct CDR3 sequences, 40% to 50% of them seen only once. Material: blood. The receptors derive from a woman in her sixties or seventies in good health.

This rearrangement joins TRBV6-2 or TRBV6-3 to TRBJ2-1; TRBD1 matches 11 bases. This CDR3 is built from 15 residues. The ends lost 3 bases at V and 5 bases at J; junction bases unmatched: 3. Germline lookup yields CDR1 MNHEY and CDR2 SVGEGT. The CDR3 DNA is TGTGCCAGCAGTTATGGGACAGGGGGGGACAATGAGCAGTTCTTC. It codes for CASSYGTGGDNEQFF.

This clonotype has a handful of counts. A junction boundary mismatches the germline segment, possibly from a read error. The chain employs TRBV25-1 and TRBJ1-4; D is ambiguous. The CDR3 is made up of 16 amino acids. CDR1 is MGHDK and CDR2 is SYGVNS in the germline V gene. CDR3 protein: CASSELGSATNEKLFF. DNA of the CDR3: TGTGCCAGCAGTGAATTAGGGAGCGCAACTAATGAAAAGCTGTTTTTT.

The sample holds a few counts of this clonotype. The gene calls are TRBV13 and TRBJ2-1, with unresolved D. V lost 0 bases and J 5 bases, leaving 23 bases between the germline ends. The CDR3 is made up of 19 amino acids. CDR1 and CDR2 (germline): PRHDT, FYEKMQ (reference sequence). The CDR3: CASSLGYGASGSGNNEQFF. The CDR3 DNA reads TGTGCCAGCAGCTTAGGCTACGGTGCCTCCGGGTCTGGTAACAATGAGCAGTTCTTC.

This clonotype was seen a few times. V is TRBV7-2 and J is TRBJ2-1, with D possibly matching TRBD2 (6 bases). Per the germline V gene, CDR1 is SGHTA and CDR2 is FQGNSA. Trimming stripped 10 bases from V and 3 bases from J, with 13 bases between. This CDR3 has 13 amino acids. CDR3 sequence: CATPGERYNEQFF. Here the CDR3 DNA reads TGTGCCACCCCGGGGGAGCGCTACAATGAGCAGTTCTTC.

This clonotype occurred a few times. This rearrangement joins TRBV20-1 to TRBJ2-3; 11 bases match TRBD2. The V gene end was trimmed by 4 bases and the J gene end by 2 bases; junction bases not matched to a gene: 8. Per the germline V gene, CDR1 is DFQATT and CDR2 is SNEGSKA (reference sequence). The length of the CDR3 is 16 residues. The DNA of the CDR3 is TGCAGTGCTACACTAGGGACTAGCGGTTCCACAGATACGCAGTATTTT. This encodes CSATLGTSGSTDTQYF.

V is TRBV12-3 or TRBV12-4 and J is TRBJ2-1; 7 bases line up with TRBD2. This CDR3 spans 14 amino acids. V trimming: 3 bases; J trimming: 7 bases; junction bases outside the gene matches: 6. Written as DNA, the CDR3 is TGTGCCAGCAGTTTCGGGGGGAGTCGGAATGAGCAGTTCTTC. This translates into CASSFGGSRNEQFF.

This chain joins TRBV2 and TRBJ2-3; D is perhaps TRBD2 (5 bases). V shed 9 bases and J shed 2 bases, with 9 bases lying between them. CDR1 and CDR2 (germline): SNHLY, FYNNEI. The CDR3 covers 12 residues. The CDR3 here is CARDSFTDTQYF. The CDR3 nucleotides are TGTGCCAGGGACTCATTCACAGATACGCAGTATTTT.

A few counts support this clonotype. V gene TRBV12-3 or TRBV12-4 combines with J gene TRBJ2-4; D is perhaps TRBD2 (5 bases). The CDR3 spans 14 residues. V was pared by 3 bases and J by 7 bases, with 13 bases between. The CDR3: CASSFRDIPNIQYF. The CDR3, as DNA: TGTGCCAGCAGTTTCCGGGATATCCCCAACATTCAGTACTTC.

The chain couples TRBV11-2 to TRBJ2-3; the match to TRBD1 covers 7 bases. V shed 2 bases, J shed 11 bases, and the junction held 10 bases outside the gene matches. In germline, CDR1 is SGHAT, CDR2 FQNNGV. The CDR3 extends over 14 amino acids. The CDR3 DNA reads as TGTGCCAGCAGCTTAACCGTCCGGGACAGACAGCAGTATTTT. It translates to CASSLTVRDRQQYF.

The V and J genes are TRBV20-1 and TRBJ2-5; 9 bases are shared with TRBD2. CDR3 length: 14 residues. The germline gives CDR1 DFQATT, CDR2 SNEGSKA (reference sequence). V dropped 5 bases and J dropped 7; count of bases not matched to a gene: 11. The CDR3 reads CSAQTGTSITTQYF. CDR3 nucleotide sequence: TGCAGTGCTCAAACGGGGACTAGCATTACGACCCAGTACTTC.

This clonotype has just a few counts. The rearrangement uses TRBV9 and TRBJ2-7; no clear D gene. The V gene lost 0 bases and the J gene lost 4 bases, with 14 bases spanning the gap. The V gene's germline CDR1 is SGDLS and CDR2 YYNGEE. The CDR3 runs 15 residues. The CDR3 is CASSVVPTSIYEQYF. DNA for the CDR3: TGTGCCAGCAGCGTAGTTCCCACTTCCATTTACGAGCAGTACTTC.

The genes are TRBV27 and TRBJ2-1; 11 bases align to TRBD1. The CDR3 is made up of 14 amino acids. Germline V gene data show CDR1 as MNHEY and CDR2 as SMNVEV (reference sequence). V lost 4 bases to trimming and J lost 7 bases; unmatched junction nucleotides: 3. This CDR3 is CASSSGTGGNEQFF. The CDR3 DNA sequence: TGTGCCAGCAGTTCCGGGACAGGGGGGAATGAGCAGTTCTTC.

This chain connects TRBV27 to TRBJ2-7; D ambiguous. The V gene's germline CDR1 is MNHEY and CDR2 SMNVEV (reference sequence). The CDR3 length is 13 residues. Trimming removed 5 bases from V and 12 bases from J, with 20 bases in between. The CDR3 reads CASSPQGPSPVYF. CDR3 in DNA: TGTGCCAGCAGTCCCCAAGGACCTTCCCCCGTGTACTTC.